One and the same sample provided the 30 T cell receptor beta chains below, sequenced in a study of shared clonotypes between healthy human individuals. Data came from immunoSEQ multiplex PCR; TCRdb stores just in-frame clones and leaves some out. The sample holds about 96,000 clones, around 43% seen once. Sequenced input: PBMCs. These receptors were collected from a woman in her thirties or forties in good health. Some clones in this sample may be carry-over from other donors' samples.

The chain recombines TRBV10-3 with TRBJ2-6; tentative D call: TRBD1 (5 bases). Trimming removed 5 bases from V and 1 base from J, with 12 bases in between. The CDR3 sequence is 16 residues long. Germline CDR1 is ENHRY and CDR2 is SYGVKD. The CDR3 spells CAISPSAGSGANVLTF. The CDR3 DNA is TGTGCCATCAGTCCTTCGGCAGGGTCTGGGGCCAACGTCCTGACTTTC.

The CDR3 protein is CATSRVRGEAGTQYF. The DNA for the CDR3 is TGTGCCACCAGCAGAGTTCGGGGGGAGGCAGGTACGCAGTATTTT. The chain joins TRBV15 to TRBJ2-3; TRBD2 aligns across 7 bases. This CDR3 is 15 amino acids long. From germline, CDR1 is LNHNV and CDR2 YYDKDF (reference sequence). With V trimmed by 1 base and J by 8 bases, 9 bases remained unmatched.

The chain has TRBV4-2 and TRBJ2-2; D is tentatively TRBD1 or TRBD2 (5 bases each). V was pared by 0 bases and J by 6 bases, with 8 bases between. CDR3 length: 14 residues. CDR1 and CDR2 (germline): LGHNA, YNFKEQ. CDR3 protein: CASSQDGTAGELFF. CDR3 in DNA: TGTGCCAGCAGCCAAGACGGGACCGCCGGGGAGCTGTTTTTT.

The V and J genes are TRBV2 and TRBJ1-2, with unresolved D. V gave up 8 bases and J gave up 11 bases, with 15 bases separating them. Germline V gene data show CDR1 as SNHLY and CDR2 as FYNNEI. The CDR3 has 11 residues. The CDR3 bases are TGTGCCAGCTCCAGGACGGGTTTGTACACCTTC. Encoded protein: CASSRTGLYTF.

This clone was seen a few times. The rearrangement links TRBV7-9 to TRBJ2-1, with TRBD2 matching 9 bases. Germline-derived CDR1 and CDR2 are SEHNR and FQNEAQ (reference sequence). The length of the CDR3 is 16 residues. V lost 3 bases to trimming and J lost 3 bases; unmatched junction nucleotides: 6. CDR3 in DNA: TGTGCCAGCAGCTTGGCTAGCGGGACCCTCTACAATGAGCAGTTCTTC. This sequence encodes CASSLASGTLYNEQFF.

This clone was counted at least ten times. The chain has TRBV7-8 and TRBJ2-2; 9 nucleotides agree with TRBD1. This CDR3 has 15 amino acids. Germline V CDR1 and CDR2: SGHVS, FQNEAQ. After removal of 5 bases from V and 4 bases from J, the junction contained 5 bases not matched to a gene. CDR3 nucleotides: TGTGCCAGCAGCGCACAGGGGGCGAGCACCGGGGAGCTGTTTTTT. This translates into CASSAQGASTGELFF.

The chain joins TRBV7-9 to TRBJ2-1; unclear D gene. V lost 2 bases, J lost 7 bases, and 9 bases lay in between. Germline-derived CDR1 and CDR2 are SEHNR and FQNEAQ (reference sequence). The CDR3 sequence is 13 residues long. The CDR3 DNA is TGTGCCAGCAGCTTATCTTTAAGGAATGAGCAGTTCTTC. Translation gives CASSLSLRNEQFF. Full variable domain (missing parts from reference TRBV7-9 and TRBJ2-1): DTGVSQNPRHKITKRGQNVTFRCDPISEHNRLYWYRQTLGQGPEFLTYFQNEAQLEKSRLLSDRFSAERPKGSFSTLEIQRTEQGDSAMYLCASSLSLRNEQFFGPGTRLTVL.

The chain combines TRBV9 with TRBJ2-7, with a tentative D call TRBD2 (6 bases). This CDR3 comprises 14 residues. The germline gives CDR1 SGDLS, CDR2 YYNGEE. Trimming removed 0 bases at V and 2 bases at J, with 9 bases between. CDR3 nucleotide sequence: TGTGCCAGCAGCGTAGAAGCGGGTCCCTACGAGCAGTACTTC. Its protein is CASSVEAGPYEQYF.

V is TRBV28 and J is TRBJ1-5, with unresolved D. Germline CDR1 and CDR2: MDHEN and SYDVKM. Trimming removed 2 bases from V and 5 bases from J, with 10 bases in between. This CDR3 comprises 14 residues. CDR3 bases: TGTGCCAGCAGTTTAGTACAGTCTTATCAGCCCCAGCATTTT. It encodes CASSLVQSYQPQHF.

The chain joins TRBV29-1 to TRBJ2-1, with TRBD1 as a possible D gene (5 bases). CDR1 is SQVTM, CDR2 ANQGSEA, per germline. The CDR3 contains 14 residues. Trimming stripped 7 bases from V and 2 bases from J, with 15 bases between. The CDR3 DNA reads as TGCAGCGCCACAGACAGAGGCCCCTACAATGAGCAGTTCTTC. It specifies CSATDRGPYNEQFF.

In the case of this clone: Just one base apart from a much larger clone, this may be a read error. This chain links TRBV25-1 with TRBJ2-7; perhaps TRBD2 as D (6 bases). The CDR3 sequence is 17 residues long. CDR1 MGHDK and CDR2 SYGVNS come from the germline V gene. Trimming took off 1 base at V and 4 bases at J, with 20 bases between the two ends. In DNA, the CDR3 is TGTGCCAGCAGTGAATTTCGGCGGGACCTCGGGCCTTACGAGCAGTACTTC. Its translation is CASSEFRRDLGPYEQYF.

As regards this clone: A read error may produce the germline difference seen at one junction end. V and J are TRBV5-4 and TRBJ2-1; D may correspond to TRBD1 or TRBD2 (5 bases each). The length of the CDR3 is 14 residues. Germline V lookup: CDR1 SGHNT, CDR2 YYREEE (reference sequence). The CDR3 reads CTGHEGPSYNEQFF. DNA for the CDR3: TGCACCGGGCACGAGGGGCCCTCCTACAATGAGCAGTTCTTC.

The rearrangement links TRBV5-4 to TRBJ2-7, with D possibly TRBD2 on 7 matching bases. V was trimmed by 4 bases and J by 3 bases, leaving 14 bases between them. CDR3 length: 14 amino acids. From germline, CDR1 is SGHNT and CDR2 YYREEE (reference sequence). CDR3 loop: CASSPGGAGYEQYF. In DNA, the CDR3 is TGTGCCAGCAGCCCTGGGGGGGCAGGCTACGAGCAGTACTTC.

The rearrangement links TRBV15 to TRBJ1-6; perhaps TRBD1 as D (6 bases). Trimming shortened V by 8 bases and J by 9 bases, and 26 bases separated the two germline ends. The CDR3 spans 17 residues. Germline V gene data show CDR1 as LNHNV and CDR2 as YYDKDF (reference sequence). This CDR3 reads CATSYPPPSGAGSPLHF. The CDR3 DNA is TGTGCCACCTCTTATCCCCCGCCGTCAGGGGCAGGTTCACCCCTCCACTTT.

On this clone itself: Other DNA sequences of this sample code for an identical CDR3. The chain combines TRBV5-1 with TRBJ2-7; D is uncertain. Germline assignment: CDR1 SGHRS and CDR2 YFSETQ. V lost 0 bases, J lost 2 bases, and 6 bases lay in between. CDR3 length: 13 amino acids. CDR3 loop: CASSLERAYEQYF. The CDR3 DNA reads TGCGCCAGCAGCTTGGAACGGGCCTACGAGCAGTACTTC.

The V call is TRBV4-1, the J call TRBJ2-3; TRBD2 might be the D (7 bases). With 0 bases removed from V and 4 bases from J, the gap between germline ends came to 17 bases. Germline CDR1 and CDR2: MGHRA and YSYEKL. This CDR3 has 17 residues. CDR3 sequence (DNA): TGCGCCAGCAGCCAAGATCTAGGTAGGGGGGGAGCAGATACGCAGTATTTT. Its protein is CASSQDLGRGGADTQYF.

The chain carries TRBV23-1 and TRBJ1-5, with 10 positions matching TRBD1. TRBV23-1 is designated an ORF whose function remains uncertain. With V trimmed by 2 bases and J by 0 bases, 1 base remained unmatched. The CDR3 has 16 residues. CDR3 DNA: TGCGCCAGCAGTCAAGGGACAGGGGATAGCAATCAGCCCCAGCATTTT. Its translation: CASSQGTGDSNQPQHF.

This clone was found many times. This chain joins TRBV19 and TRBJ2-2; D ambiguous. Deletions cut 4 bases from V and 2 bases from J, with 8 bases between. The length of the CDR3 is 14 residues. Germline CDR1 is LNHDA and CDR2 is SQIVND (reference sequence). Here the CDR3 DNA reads TGTGCCAGTAGTACAAATTCAAACACCGGGGAGCTGTTTTTT. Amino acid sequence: CASSTNSNTGELFF.

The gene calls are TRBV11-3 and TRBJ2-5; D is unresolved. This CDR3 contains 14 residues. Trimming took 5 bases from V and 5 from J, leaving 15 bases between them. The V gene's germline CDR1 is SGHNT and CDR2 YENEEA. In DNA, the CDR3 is TGTGCCAGCAGCCCCGGACGTGGGATGGAGACCCAGTACTTC. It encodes CASSPGRGMETQYF.

The CDR3 DNA sequence: TGTGCCAGCAGCAGAGGGGGCGCGAACACCGGGGAGCTGTTTTTT. Its translation: CASSRGGANTGELFF. V is TRBV6-1 and J is TRBJ2-2; 7 nucleotides align to TRBD1. V lost 6 bases, J lost 0 bases, and 4 bases stayed unmatched. The V gene's germline CDR1 is MNHNS and CDR2 SASEGT. The CDR3 covers 15 residues.

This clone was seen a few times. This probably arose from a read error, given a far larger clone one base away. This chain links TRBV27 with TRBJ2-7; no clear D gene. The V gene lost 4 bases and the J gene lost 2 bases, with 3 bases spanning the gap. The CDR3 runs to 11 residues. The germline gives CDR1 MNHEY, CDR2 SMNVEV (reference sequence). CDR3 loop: CASSSTYEQYF. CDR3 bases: TGTGCCAGCAGTTCTACCTACGAGCAGTACTTC.

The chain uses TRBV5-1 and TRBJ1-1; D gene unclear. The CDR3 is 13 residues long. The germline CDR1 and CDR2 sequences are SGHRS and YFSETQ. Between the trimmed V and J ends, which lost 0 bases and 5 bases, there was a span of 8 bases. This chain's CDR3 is CASSLALGTEAFF. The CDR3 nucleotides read TGCGCCAGCAGCTTGGCCTTGGGGACTGAAGCTTTCTTT.

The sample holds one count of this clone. CDR3 nucleotide sequence: TGTGCCAGCAGTGAATGGAGGGGAAGGGGATACGAGCAGTACTTC. This codes for CASSEWRGRGYEQYF. J is TRBJ2-7 and V is TRBV25-1, with D tentatively TRBD2 (6 bases). CDR1 MGHDK and CDR2 SYGVNS come from the germline V gene. The CDR3 has 15 residues. V lost 1 base and J 4 bases, leaving 14 bases between the germline ends.

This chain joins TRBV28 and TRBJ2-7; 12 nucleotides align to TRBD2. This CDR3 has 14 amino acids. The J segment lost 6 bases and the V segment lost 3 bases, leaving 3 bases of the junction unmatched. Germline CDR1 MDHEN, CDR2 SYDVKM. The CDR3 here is CASSLTSGRAEQYF. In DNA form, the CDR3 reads TGTGCCAGCAGTTTGACTAGCGGGAGAGCCGAGCAGTACTTC.

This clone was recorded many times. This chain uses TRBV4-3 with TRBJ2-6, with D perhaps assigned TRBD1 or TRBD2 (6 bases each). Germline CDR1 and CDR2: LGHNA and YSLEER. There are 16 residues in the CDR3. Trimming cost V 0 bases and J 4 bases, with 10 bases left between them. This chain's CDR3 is CASSQDGGTGANVLTF. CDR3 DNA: TGCGCCAGCAGCCAAGATGGGGGGACAGGGGCCAACGTCCTGACTTTC.

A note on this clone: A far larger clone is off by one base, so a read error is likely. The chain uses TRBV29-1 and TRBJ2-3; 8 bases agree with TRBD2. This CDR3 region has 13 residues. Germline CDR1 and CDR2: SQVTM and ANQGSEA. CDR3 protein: CGVVRRGADTQYF. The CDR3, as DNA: TGCGGCGTTGTGCGGCGGGGGGCAGATACGCAGTATTTT.

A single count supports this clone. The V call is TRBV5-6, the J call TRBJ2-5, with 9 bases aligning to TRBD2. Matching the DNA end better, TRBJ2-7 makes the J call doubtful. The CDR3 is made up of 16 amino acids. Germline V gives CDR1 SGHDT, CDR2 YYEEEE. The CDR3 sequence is CASSWGTGTSFSEQYF. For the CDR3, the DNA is TGTGCCAGCAGCTGGGGGACCGGGACTAGCTTTTCCGAGCAGTACTTC.

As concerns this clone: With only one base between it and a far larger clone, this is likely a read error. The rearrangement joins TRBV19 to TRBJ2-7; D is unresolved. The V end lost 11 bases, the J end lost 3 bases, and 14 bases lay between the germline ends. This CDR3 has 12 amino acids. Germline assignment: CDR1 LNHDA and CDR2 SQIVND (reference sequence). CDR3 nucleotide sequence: TGTGCCTGGTCGCAGGACCGCTACGAGCAGTACTTC. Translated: CAWSQDRYEQYF.

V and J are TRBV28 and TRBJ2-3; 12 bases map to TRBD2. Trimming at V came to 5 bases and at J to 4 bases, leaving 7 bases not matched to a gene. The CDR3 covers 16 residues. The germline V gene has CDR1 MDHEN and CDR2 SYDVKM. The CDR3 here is CASSPRLAGVADTQYF. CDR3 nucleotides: TGTGCCAGCAGTCCCCGACTAGCGGGAGTTGCAGATACGCAGTATTTT.

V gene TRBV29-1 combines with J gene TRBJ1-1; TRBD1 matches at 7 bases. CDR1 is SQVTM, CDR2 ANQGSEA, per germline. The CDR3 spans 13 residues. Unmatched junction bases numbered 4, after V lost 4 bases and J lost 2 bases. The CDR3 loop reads CSVGRQGNTEAFF. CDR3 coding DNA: TGCAGCGTTGGGAGACAGGGTAACACTGAAGCTTTCTTT.